The 11 T cell receptor beta chains given below trace back to one sample, sequenced in a study of shared clonotypes between healthy human individuals (TCRdb year 2020). The method behind the library was the immunoSEQ multiplex PCR assay. The table was pulled from immuneACCESS by TCRdb, which kept in-frame rearrangements only. Such tables lose some clones; where checked, under half of the loss comes from unresolved V genes, and the rest has no known cause. A total of hundreds of thousands of clones appear in this sample, about 95% of them only once. The ten largest clonotypes hold about 0.064% of the sample. Sequenced sample: naive CD4+ T cells sorted from blood. The cell subset or site label of this sample denotes: CD45RA+ positively selected. These receptors were collected from a woman aged 25 to 39 in good health.

The J gene is TRBJ2-5, the V gene TRBV7-2, with 8 bases aligning to TRBD1. The J call may be wrong; the DNA end is better matched by TRBJ2-7. CDR3 length: 16 amino acids. The germline V gene has CDR1 SGHTA and CDR2 FQGNSA. The CDR3 loop is CASSHLSWDRLYEQYF. For the CDR3, the DNA is TGTGCCAGCAGCCACCTCTCATGGGACAGGCTCTACGAGCAGTACTTC.

J is TRBJ2-5 and V is TRBV25-1; TRBD2 agrees at 12 bases. Germline V CDR1 and CDR2: MGHDK, SYGVNS. V lost 1 base to trimming and J lost 4 bases; unmatched junction nucleotides: 4. There are 16 residues in the CDR3. CDR3 loop: CASSEFETSGRETQYF. The DNA of the CDR3 is TGTGCCAGCAGTGAATTTGAGACTAGCGGGAGAGAGACCCAGTACTTC.

The CDR3: CASSVDAQGPHEQYF. The DNA of the CDR3 is TGTGCCAGCAGCGTAGATGCACAGGGTCCCCACGAGCAGTACTTC. The chain has TRBV9 and TRBJ2-7; tentative D call: TRBD1 (6 bases). V shed 0 bases and J shed 5 bases, with 15 bases lying between them. CDR1 SGDLS and CDR2 YYNGEE come from the germline V gene. The CDR3 extends over 15 amino acids.

This chain links TRBV7-7 with TRBJ2-5, with D possibly called TRBD1 or TRBD2 (5 bases each). The V end was cut by 4 bases, the J end by 1 base, with 13 bases between. Germline assignment: CDR1 SSHAT and CDR2 FNYEAQ (reference sequence). The CDR3 covers 15 residues. CDR3 in DNA: TGTGCCAGCAGCTACCAACGGGGCCCCCAAGAGACCCAGTACTTC. It specifies CASSYQRGPQETQYF.

The genes are TRBV28 and TRBJ1-1; maybe TRBD1 (6 bases). This CDR3 has 15 amino acids. V dropped 4 bases and J dropped 0 bases, with 12 bases sitting between them. In germline, CDR1 is MDHEN, CDR2 SYDVKM. The CDR3 DNA follows: TGTGCCAGCAGTTCGCCGGGACACTTGAACACTGAAGCTTTCTTT. Translated: CASSSPGHLNTEAFF.

V usage is TRBV28 and J usage is TRBJ1-2; D is unresolved. This CDR3 contains 14 residues. CDR1 is MDHEN, CDR2 SYDVKM, per germline. Trimming pared 1 base from V and 2 bases from J, leaving 8 bases between. CDR3 protein: CASSLLARNYGYTF. The CDR3 DNA reads as TGTGCCAGCAGTTTATTAGCCAGGAACTATGGCTACACCTTC.

The chain employs TRBV28 and TRBJ1-1, with a possible D match to TRBD1 (5 bases). Germline V gene data show CDR1 as MDHEN and CDR2 as SYDVKM. This CDR3 spans 16 amino acids. Trimming pared 7 bases from V and 0 bases from J, leaving 18 bases between. The CDR3 loop reads CASKRGAAPMNTEAFF. CDR3 in DNA: TGTGCCAGCAAGCGCGGGGCAGCTCCCATGAACACTGAAGCTTTCTTT.

This clone appeared once. The rearrangement joins TRBV19 to TRBJ2-7; 7 bases are shared with TRBD1. This CDR3 is built from 14 residues. Germline CDR1 reads LNHDA; CDR2 reads SQIVND (reference sequence). V was pared by 5 bases and J by 0 bases, with 4 bases of the junction left unmatched. The CDR3 here is CASSPDRSSYEQYF. The DNA of the CDR3 is TGTGCCAGTAGTCCGGACAGGAGCTCCTACGAGCAGTACTTC.

V is TRBV6-5 and J is TRBJ1-2; TRBD1 might be the D (5 bases). Trimming removed 10 bases at V and 6 bases at J, with 21 bases between. CDR1 is MNHEY, CDR2 SVGAGI, per germline. The CDR3 has 14 amino acids. The CDR3 protein is CAISARGWQNGYTF. DNA for the CDR3: TGTGCCATCAGCGCGAGGGGCTGGCAAAATGGCTACACCTTC.

The genes are TRBV7-2 and TRBJ2-2, with 11 bases fitting TRBD2. CDR1 is SGHTA, CDR2 FQGNSA, per germline. Germline trimming cut 3 bases from V and 2 bases from J; bases unmatched to any gene: 2. The CDR3 loop spans 16 amino acids. CDR3 sequence: CASSFTSGSNTGELFF. For the CDR3, the DNA is TGTGCCAGCAGCTTTACTAGCGGGAGCAACACCGGGGAGCTGTTTTTT.

The chain couples TRBV2 to TRBJ1-1, with D unresolved. The CDR3 covers 15 residues. The germline V and J ends were trimmed by 3 bases and 4 bases, with 15 bases remaining between them. The germline V gene encodes CDR1 SNHLY and CDR2 FYNNEI. The CDR3 protein is CASSDSGVAGTEAFF. CDR3 nucleotide sequence: TGTGCCAGCAGTGACTCAGGTGTCGCCGGCACTGAAGCTTTCTTT.